The 3 T cell receptor beta chains presented below share a single source sample, sequenced in a study of T cell responses to AZD1222 COVID-19 vaccine. Using immunoSEQ multiplex PCR, the repertoire was profiled, and TCRdb retains in-frame clones only, with some absent. The repertoire holds about 200,000 clones, with approximately 90% as singletons. Sequences were derived from peripheral blood, sampled 28 days after the second AZD1222 dose. These receptors originate from an adult who received the AZD1222 COVID-19 vaccine.

The rearrangement links TRBV28 to TRBJ1-2; a weak D match, TRBD1 (5 bases). The germline V gene encodes CDR1 MDHEN and CDR2 SYDVKM. With 4 bases removed from V and 6 bases from J, the gap between germline ends came to 21 bases. The CDR3 totals 16 residues. The CDR3 bases are TGTGCCAGCAGTTCCTCCGGAGGGTGGTGGGGGGATGGCTACACCTTC. This encodes CASSSSGGWWGDGYTF.

The chain couples TRBV6-6 to TRBJ2-1; 9 bases are shared with TRBD2. The CDR3 is made up of 15 amino acids. J lost 6 bases, V lost 1 base, and 4 bases had no gene match. Looked up from germline, CDR1 is MNHNY and CDR2 is SVGAGI (reference sequence). CDR3 DNA sequence: TGTGCCAGCAGTTACTTTAGCGGGAGTGGCAATGAGCAGTTCTTC. Protein: CASSYFSGSGNEQFF.

The chain recombines TRBV7-8 with TRBJ1-4; 7 bases agree with TRBD1. Germline values: CDR1 SGHVS, CDR2 FQNEAQ. The junction had 8 bases not matched to a gene; V was cut back by 3 bases and J by 1 base. The CDR3 totals 17 residues. The CDR3 sequence is CASSFSEQGGTNEKLFF. The CDR3 coding sequence is TGTGCCAGCAGCTTTAGTGAGCAGGGGGGAACTAATGAAAAACTGTTTTTT.